This is a list of T cell receptor beta chains from one sample in a study of shared clonotypes between healthy human individuals. Some clones are missing from TCRdb's copy, which holds only in-frame ones; the method was immunoSEQ multiplex PCR. Here the sample spans millions of clones, over 85% being singletons. Sequenced: naive CD4+ T cells sorted from blood. The source of these receptors is a man aged 18 to 30 in good health. Each CDR3 is given with its conserved first and last residue. Each record gives: J gene, clone size, D gene, V gene, CDR3 protein, CDR3 DNA. The D gene is left open where the match is weak. Some rows mark clone size as missing; the rest say once, few, many or name a class of expanded clone.

>TRBJ2-4|once|.|TRBV5-4
CASSPNGDLAKNIQYF
TGTGCCAGCAGCCCCAACGGGGATTTAGCCAAAAACATTCAGTACTTC
>TRBJ2-7|.|.|TRBV19
CASSEAGLSSYEQYF
TGTGCCAGTAGTGAAGCGGGCCTCAGCTCCTACGAGCAGTACTTC
>TRBJ2-7|.|.|TRBV6-5
CASSYSKGGSEQYF
TGTGCCAGCAGTTACTCGAAGGGCGGAAGCGAGCAGTACTTC
>TRBJ2-3|.|.|TRBV6-1
CASSEARFQGTDTQYF
TGTGCCAGCAGTGAAGCCCGCTTCCAGGGCACAGATACGCAGTATTTT
>TRBJ1-3|.|.|TRBV5-1
CASSNEGMPGNTIYF
TGCGCCAGCAGCAACGAGGGGATGCCTGGAAACACCATATATTTT
>TRBJ2-2|.|.|TRBV25-1
CASSLPKARDGELFF
TGTGCCAGCAGCCTCCCGAAGGCCCGGGACGGGGAGCTGTTTTTT
>TRBJ1-5|.|TRBD1|TRBV2
CASRRDRVDQPQHF
TGTGCCAGCAGGAGAGACAGGGTGGATCAGCCCCAGCATTTT
>TRBJ1-5|.|.|TRBV6-1
CASSEVAGSGGYSNQPQHF
TGTGCCAGCAGTGAAGTAGCGGGAAGTGGTGGATATAGCAATCAGCCCCAGCATTTT
>TRBJ2-5|.|.|TRBV20-1
CSARPQETQYF
TGCAGTGCCAGACCGCAAGAGACCCAGTACTTC
>TRBJ1-1|.|.|TRBV11-3
CASSLEVNTEAFF
TGTGCCAGCAGCTTAGAGGTGAACACTGAAGCTTTCTTT
>TRBJ2-7|.|TRBD2|TRBV27
CASSASTSGTYEQYF
TGTGCCAGCAGTGCCTCGACTAGCGGCACCTACGAGCAGTACTTC
>TRBJ2-1|.|TRBD2|TRBV6-5
CASRFLLATHEQFF
TGTGCCAGCAGGTTCTTACTAGCGACCCATGAGCAGTTCTTC
>TRBJ2-1|.|.|TRBV6-5
CASSSSSLNSYNEQFF
TGTGCCAGCAGTTCATCGAGTCTGAACTCCTACAATGAGCAGTTCTTC
>TRBJ2-2|.|.|TRBV19
CAIRDANTGELFF
TGTGCCATTCGGGACGCGAACACCGGGGAGCTGTTTTTT
>TRBJ2-2|once|TRBD2|TRBV18
CASSPRGTSGAIRELFF
TGTGCCAGCTCACCACGGGGGACTAGCGGGGCTATCCGGGAGCTGTTTTTT
>TRBJ1-2|.|.|TRBV19
CASRRAGLYGYTF
TGTGCCTCCAGGAGGGCAGGCCTCTATGGCTACACCTTC
>TRBJ1-2|.|TRBD1|TRBV9
CASSVGTKQGAHGYTF
TGTGCCAGCAGCGTGGGGACCAAACAGGGGGCCCATGGCTACACCTTC
>TRBJ2-7|.|.|TRBV5-8
CASSLWYSLYEQYF
TGTGCCAGCAGCTTATGGTATAGCCTCTACGAGCAGTACTTC